This T cell receptor beta chain appears in the sequencing data of a study of blood T cell repertoires in COVID-19. Across the whole study: Spain, Italy and the United States supplied samples that represented acute and convalescent COVID-19. PBMCs, B-cell-depleted T cells, or T cells were the source of the cDNA or gDNA that made up the material.

Study processing details: Estimated nucleated cell counts came from reference gene primer amplification. Method: immunoSEQ multiplex PCR; TCRdb's copy keeps in-frame clones and lacks some. The V and J calls and clone size were taken over from that table, and D and trimming were inferred from the DNA. The table has 270,000 or so clones, 84% seen once. The germline V and J ends were trimmed by 4 bases and 1 base, with 6 bases remaining between them. The CDR3 is 14 residues long. CDR1 and CDR2 (germline): SGHNT, YYREEE (reference sequence). The genes are TRBV5-4 and TRBJ2-6; D perhaps matches TRBD2 (5 bases). The sample was peripheral blood. The receptor's source is a human donor in a cohort sampled during active COVID-19. CDR3 DNA: TGTGCCAGCAGCCGGGATTCTGGGGCCAACGTCCTGACTTTC. It specifies CASSRDSGANVLTF.